Listed below are T cell receptor beta chains from one sample, sequenced in a study of shared clonotypes between healthy human individuals. Clones were read by immunoSEQ multiplex PCR, and TCRdb kept only the in-frame ones, dropping some. This table has about 79,000 clones, 60% to 70% appearing once. The sample was memory CD8+ T cells sorted from blood. The receptors were gathered from a man between 25 and 39 years old in good health. Both conserved end residues are part of each CDR3. The order of the fields is V gene, J gene, clone size, CDR3 protein. Size tells how often a clone was seen (once, few, many) or the class of an expanded clone, and some rows leave it out.

TRBV11-2	TRBJ2-5	-	CASSLEGGAIETQYF
TRBV7-9	TRBJ2-2	-	CASSFPLRELNTGELFF
TRBV1	TRBJ1-2	-	CTSRVHVCAKTYGYTF
TRBV28	TRBJ2-7	few	CASSFLAGAALEQYF
TRBV11-2	TRBJ1-2	-	CASSLGQGTGINYGYTF
TRBV7-6	TRBJ2-1	-	CASSPMGGPGDEQFF
TRBV19	TRBJ1-1	many	CASSTGHLNTEAFF
TRBV28	TRBJ2-2	few	CASKLLAPDTGELFF
TRBV11-2	TRBJ2-5	-	CASSNPREETRETQYF
TRBV29-1	TRBJ1-4	-	CSGQSRVNEKLFF
TRBV18	TRBJ2-1	-	CASSPPRSSSYNEQFF
TRBV21-1	TRBJ1-5	once	CASSSPRGNQPQHF
TRBV29-1	TRBJ1-2	-	CSVVRGEAGYGYTF
TRBV29-1	TRBJ2-1	-	CSVENEQFF
TRBV5-4	TRBJ2-3	-	CASSFLAGVFRTDTQYF
TRBV10-3	TRBJ2-5	-	CAISEGGSAETQYF
TRBV9	TRBJ2-7	-	CASSVVTSDEQYF
TRBV27	TRBJ1-2	few	CASSTGTGYGYTF
TRBV6-1	TRBJ2-7	-	CASIVNYEQYF
TRBV27	TRBJ2-3	-	CASSLLLAGSTDTQYF
TRBV7-9	TRBJ2-7	-	CASSSAVGGGYEQYF
TRBV27	TRBJ2-2	-	CASSLSVVSGELFF
TRBV25-1	TRBJ2-3	-	CASKHGPLGTDTQYF
TRBV9	TRBJ1-3	-	CASSPGFGGESGNTIYF
TRBV28	TRBJ2-7	-	CASEGTSNYEQYF
TRBV7-6	TRBJ2-7	few	CASSLTLGVAHEQYF
TRBV7-7	TRBJ2-3	many	CASSQGLANTDTQYF
TRBV6-6	TRBJ2-5	-	CASSYLDGQETQYF